Listed below are T cell receptor beta chains from one sample, sequenced in a study of cytomegalovirus exposure and HLA in healthy donors. Measured with immunoSEQ multiplex PCR; TCRdb has only the in-frame clones, and not every one. There are around 130,000 clones in the sample; 80% to 85% occur only once, and less than 2.5% lies in the top ten. The material sequenced was PBMCs. The receptors were gathered from a middle-aged woman in good health and CMV-seronegative. The CDR3 runs from the conserved cysteine through the conserved F or W. Fields, in order: V gene, clone size, J gene, D gene, CDR3 DNA, CDR3 protein. A D gene is named only where the DNA matches it firmly. The size field is filled for only some rows; it gives once, few, many or a size class.

TRBV30	NA	TRBJ1-2	NA	TGTGCCTCTCCTCGGGGGGGAATGAGCTATGGCTACACCTTC	CASPRGGMSYGYTF
TRBV18	NA	TRBJ1-1	NA	TGTGCCAGCTCACCACAAACAGGTCTATTGAACACTGAAGCTTTCTTT	CASSPQTGLLNTEAFF
TRBV12-5	few	TRBJ1-1	NA	TGTGCTAGTGGGGCCCTCAACACTGAAGCTTTCTTT	CASGALNTEAFF
TRBV12-5	once	TRBJ1-1	NA	TGTGCTTCCTCAGACACGGTGAACACTGAAGCTTTCTTT	CASSDTVNTEAFF
TRBV4-1	NA	TRBJ1-2	TRBD1	TGCGCCAGCAGCCGGCTGGGGACAGACTATGGCTACACCTTC	CASSRLGTDYGYTF
TRBV2	once	TRBJ2-7	TRBD1	TGTGCCAGCAGTGATCTCGGACAGGGAAATTACGAGCAGTACTTC	CASSDLGQGNYEQYF
TRBV28	NA	TRBJ2-7	NA	TGTGCCAGCAGTCCATATAGATTCGCCTACGAGCAGTACTTC	CASSPYRFAYEQYF
TRBV10-3	NA	TRBJ2-3	TRBD2	TGTGCCATCAGGCTAGCGGGAGCCACAGATACGCAGTATTTT	CAIRLAGATDTQYF
TRBV11-2	NA	TRBJ2-7	NA	TGTGCCAGCAGCTTAGATCTGGTCAGGGCGAAGTACTTC	CASSLDLVRAKYF
TRBV7-2	NA	TRBJ2-1	NA	TGTGCCAGCAGCTTAGCGTACGGGAATGAGCAGTTCTTC	CASSLAYGNEQFF
TRBV15	NA	TRBJ2-5	NA	TGTGCCACCAGCAGAGGGAGGCCTCAAGAGACCCAGTACTTC	CATSRGRPQETQYF
TRBV4-1	NA	TRBJ1-1	TRBD1	TGCGCCAGCAGCCCCACCCGGGACAGCCGACCTGAAGCTTTCTTT	CASSPTRDSRPEAFF
TRBV6-5	NA	TRBJ2-7	TRBD1	TGTGCCAGCAGACACCGGGACAGGACTCCCTACGAGCAGTACTTC	CASRHRDRTPYEQYF
TRBV10-1	few	TRBJ2-2	TRBD2	TGCGCCAGTACTAGCGGTACCAACACCGGGGAGCTGTTTTTT	CASTSGTNTGELFF
TRBV30	NA	TRBJ2-7	NA	TGTGCCTGGAGCCTACAGGGTCCCGAGCAGTACTTC	CAWSLQGPEQYF
TRBV6-1	NA	TRBJ1-2	TRBD1	TGTGCCAGCAGTGGCGAATTGGGACAGGGGGCTCTCTCTAACTATGGCTACACCTTC	CASSGELGQGALSNYGYTF
TRBV29-1	NA	TRBJ2-3	TRBD2	TGCAGCGTTGTTATGAGCGGGGGGGGTCCAGATACGCAGTATTTT	CSVVMSGGGPDTQYF
TRBV7-2	NA	TRBJ1-5	NA	TGTGCCAGCAGCTTAGCGCCCGGTAATCAGCCCCAGCATTTT	CASSLAPGNQPQHF
TRBV9	NA	TRBJ2-7	TRBD1	TGTGCCAGCAGCGCTCGACAGGGCGACGAGCAGTACTTC	CASSARQGDEQYF
TRBV12-5	NA	TRBJ2-7	NA	TGTGCTAGTGGTTGGTTAGGGGTCTCCGAGCAGTACTTC	CASGWLGVSEQYF
TRBV2	NA	TRBJ1-1	TRBD1	TGTGCCAGCAGCGACAGGGGGGGATACGAAGCTTTCTTT	CASSDRGGYEAFF
TRBV6-5	NA	TRBJ2-1	TRBD2	TGTGCCAGCAGTTGGCTAGCGGGGGAAAATGAGCAGTTCTTC	CASSWLAGENEQFF
TRBV13	NA	TRBJ2-3	TRBD1	TGTGCCAGCAGCTTACACCTCCGCGGACAGGGGACAGATACGCAGTATTTT	CASSLHLRGQGTDTQYF
TRBV4-1	NA	TRBJ2-3	TRBD2	TGCGCCAGCAGCCAACCCCGGGGGGGCGGTCCAGATACGCAGTATTTT	CASSQPRGGGPDTQYF
TRBV10-1	NA	TRBJ2-1	NA	TGCGCCAGCGGAGGGACTGAATACAATGAGCAGTTCTTC	CASGGTEYNEQFF
TRBV19	NA	TRBJ2-4	TRBD2	TGTGCCAGTAGCCCTAGAGGTAGCGGGGGGAAAAACATTCAGTACTTC	CASSPRGSGGKNIQYF
TRBV5-4	once	TRBJ2-3	TRBD1	TGTGCCAGCAGCCTAGACAGGGGAAGCACAGATACGCAGTATTTT	CASSLDRGSTDTQYF
TRBV7-8	NA	TRBJ2-7	TRBD2	TGTGCCAGCAGCTTAGGCGGTCAGCGGGGGGTCTCCTACGAGCAGTACTTC	CASSLGGQRGVSYEQYF
TRBV10-3	NA	TRBJ2-7	NA	TGTGCCATCAGTGAGTCGTTGAACGAGAGAGGCTACGAGCAGTACTTC	CAISESLNERGYEQYF
TRBV6-6	NA	TRBJ1-2	TRBD1	TGTGCCAGCAGAGGGACAGGGATGAGCATCTATGGCTACACCTTC	CASRGTGMSIYGYTF